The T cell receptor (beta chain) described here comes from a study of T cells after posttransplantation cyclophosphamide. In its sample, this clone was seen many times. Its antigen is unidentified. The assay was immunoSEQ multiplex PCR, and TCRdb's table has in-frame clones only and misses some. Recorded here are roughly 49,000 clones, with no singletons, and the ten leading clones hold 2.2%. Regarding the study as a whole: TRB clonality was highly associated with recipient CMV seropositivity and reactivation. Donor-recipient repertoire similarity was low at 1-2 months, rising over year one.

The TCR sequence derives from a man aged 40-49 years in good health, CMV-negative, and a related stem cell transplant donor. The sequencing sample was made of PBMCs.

The chain's CDR3 is CAISDPRLTSGRAGFYEQYF. CDR3 DNA: TGTGCCATCAGTGACCCGAGGCTTACTAGCGGGAGGGCCGGGTTTTACGAGCAGTACTTC. V and J are TRBV10-3 and TRBJ2-7; 13 positions match TRBD2. This CDR3 is built from 20 residues. The germline V gene has CDR1 ENHRY and CDR2 SYGVKD. Trimming took 3 bases from V and 4 from J; bases not matched to a gene: 18.